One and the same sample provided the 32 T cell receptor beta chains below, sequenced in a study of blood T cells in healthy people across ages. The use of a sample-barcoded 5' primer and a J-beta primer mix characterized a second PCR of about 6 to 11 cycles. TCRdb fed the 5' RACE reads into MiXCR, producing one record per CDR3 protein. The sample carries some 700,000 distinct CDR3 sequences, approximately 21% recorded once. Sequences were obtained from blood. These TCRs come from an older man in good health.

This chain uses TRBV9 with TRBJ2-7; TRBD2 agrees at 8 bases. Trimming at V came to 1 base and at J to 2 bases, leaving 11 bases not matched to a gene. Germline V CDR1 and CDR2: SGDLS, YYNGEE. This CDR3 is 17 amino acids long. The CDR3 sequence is CASSVYPGGALAYEQYF. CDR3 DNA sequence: TGTGCCAGCAGCGTATATCCCGGGGGGGCTTTAGCCTACGAGCAGTACTTC.

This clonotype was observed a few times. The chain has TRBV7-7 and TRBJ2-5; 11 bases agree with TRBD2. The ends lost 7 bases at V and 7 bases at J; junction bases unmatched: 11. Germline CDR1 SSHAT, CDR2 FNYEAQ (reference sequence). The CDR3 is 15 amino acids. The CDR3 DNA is TGTGCCAGCAATCCCCTAGCGGGGGGCTCCGGGACCCAGTACTTC. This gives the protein CASNPLAGGSGTQYF. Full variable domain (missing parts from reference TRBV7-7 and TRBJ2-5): GAGVSQSPRYKVTKRGQDVTLRCDPISSHATLYWYQQALGQGPEFLTYFNYEAQPDKSGLPSDRFSAERPEGSISTLTIQRTEQRDSAMYRCASNPLAGGSGTQYFGPGTRLLVL.

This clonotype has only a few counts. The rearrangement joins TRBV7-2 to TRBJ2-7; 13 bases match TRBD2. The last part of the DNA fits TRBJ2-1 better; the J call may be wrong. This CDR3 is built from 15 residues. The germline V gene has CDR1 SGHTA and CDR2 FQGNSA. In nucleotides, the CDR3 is TGTGCCAGCAGCTCAACTAGCGGGGGGGCAAAGGAGCAGTTCTTC. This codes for CASSSTSGGAKEQFF.

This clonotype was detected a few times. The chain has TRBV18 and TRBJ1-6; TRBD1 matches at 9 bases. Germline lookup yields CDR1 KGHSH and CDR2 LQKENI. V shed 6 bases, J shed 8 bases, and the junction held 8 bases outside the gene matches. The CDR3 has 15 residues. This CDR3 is CASSTGQGKDSPLHF. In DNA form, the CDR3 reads TGTGCCAGCTCGACGGGACAGGGAAAGGATTCACCCCTCCACTTT.

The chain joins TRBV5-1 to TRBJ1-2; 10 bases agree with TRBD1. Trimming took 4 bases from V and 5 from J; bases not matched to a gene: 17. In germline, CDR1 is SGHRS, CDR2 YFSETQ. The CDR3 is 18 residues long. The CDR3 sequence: CASSSRDRGEKSGYGYTF. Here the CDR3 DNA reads TGCGCCAGCAGCAGCCGGGACAGGGGAGAGAAGAGTGGGTATGGCTACACCTTC.

The CDR3 sequence is CASSHGQINTGELFF. Here the CDR3 DNA reads TGTGCCAGCAGCCACGGACAGATCAACACCGGGGAGCTGTTTTTT. This chain uses TRBV3-1 with TRBJ2-2; perhaps TRBD1 as D (6 bases). Trimming cost V 3 bases and J 2 bases, with 10 bases left between them. The length of the CDR3 is 15 residues. Germline values: CDR1 LGHDT, CDR2 YNNKEL (reference sequence).

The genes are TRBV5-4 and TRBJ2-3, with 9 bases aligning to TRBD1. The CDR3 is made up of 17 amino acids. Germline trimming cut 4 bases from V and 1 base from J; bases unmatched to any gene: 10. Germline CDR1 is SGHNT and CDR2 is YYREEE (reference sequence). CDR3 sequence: CASSGRGTGTRTDTQYF. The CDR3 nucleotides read TGTGCCAGCAGCGGACGGGGGACAGGGACGCGCACAGATACGCAGTATTTT.

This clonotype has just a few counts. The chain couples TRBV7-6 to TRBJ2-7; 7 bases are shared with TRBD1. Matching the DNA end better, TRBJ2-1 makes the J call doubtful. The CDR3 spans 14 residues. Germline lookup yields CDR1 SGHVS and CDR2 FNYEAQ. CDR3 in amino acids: CASSQGQALNEQFF. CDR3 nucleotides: TGTGCCAGCAGCCAAGGACAGGCCCTCAATGAGCAGTTCTTC.

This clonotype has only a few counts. In nucleotides, the CDR3 is TGTGCCAGCAGTTACCGGGTTAAGCGTGACGAGCAGTACGTC. Its translation: CASSYRVKRDEQYV. The chain is built from TRBV6-2 or TRBV6-3 and TRBJ2-7; no firm D call. In germline, CDR1 is MNHEY, CDR2 SVGEGT. The length of the CDR3 is 14 residues. Trimming took off 2 bases at V and 5 bases at J, with 13 bases between the two ends.

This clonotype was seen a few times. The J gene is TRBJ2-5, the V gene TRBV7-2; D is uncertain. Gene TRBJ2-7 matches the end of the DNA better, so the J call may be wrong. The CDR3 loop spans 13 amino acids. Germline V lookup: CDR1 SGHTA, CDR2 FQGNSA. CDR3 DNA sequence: TGTGCCAGCAGCTTAAGTGCAGGATACGAGCAGTACGTC. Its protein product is CASSLSAGYEQYV.

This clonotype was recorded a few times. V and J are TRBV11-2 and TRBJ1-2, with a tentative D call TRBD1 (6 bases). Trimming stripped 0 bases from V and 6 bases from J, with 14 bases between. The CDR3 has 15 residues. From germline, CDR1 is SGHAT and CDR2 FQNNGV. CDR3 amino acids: CASSLDTLGGNGYTF. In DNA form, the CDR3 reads TGTGCCAGCAGCTTAGATACCCTAGGGGGAAATGGCTACACCTTC.

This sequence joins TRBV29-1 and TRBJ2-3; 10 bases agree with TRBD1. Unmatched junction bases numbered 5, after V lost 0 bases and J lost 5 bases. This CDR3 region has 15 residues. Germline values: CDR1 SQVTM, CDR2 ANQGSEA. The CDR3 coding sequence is TGCAGCGTTGAAGATGACAGGGGGCACGTAGATACGCAGTATTTT. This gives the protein CSVEDDRGHVDTQYF.

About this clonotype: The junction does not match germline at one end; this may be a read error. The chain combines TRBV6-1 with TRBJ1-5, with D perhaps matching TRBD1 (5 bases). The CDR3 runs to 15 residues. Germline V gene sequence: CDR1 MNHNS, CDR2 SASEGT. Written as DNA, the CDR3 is TGTGCCAGAAGTGAAGGGGACGGCTACAATCAGCCCCAGCATTTT. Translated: CARSEGDGYNQPQHF.

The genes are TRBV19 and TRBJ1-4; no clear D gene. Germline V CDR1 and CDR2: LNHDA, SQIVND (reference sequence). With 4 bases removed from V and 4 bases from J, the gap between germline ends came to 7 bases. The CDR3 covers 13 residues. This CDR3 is CASSNTRNEKLFF. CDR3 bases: TGTGCCAGTAGTAACACGCGTAATGAAAAACTGTTTTTT.

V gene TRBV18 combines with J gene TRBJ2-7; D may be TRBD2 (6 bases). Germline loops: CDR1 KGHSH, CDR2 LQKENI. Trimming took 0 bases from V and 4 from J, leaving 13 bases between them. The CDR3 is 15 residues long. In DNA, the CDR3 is TGTGCCAGCTCACCACCGGGGACTGAGGGGTACGAGCAGTACTTC. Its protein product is CASSPPGTEGYEQYF.

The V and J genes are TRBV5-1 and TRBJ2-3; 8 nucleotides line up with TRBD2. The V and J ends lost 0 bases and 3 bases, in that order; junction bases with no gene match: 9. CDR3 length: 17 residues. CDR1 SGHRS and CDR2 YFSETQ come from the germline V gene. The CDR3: CASSLAGTRSSTDTQYF. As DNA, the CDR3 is TGCGCCAGCAGCTTGGCTGGGACTAGGAGTTCAACAGATACGCAGTATTTT. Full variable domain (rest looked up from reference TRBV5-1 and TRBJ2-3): KAGVTQTPRYLIKTRGQQVTLSCSPISGHRSVSWYQQTPGQGLQFLFEYFSETQRNKGNFPGRFSGRQFSNSRSEMNVSTLELGDSALYLCASSLAGTRSSTDTQYFGPGTRLTVL.

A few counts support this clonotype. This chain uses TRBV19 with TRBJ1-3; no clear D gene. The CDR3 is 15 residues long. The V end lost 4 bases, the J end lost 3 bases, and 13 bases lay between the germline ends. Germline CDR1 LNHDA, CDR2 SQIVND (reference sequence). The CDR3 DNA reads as TGTGCCAGTAGTACCCTCTTGGTCCGTGGAAACACCATATATTTT. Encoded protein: CASSTLLVRGNTIYF.

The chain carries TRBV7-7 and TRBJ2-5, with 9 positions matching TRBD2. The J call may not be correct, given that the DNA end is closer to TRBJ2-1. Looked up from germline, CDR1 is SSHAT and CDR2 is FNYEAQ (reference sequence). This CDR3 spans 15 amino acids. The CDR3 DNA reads TGTGCCAGCAGCTTTTTAATAGCGGGAGTAAATGAGCAGTTCTTC. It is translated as CASSFLIAGVNEQFF.

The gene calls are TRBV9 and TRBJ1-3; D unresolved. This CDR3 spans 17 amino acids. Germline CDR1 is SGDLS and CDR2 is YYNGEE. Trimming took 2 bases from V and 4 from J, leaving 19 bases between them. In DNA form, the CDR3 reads TGTGCCAGCAGCGTCACCGGAGGCCCCTCGAGGGGAAACACCATATATTTT. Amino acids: CASSVTGGPSRGNTIYF.

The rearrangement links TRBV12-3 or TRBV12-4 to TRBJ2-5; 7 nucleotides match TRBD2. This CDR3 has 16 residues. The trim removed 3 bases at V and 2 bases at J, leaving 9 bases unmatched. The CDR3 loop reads CASSLLASGEQETQYF. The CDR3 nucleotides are TGTGCCAGCAGTTTGTTGGCTAGCGGAGAACAAGAGACCCAGTACTTC.

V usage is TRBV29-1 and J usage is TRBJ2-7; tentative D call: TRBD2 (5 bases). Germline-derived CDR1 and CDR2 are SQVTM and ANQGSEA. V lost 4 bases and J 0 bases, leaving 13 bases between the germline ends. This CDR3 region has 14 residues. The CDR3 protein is CSVVGGSSSYEQYF. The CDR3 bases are TGCAGCGTTGTCGGCGGGTCGAGCTCCTACGAGCAGTACTTC.

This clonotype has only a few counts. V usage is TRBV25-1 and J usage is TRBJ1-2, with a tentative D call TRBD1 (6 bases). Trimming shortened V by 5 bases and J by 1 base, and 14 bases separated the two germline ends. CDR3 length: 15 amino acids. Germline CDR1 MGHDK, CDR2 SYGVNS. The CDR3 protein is CASSSRDTYNYGYTF. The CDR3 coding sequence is TGTGCCAGCAGTTCCCGGGACACATATAACTATGGCTACACCTTC.

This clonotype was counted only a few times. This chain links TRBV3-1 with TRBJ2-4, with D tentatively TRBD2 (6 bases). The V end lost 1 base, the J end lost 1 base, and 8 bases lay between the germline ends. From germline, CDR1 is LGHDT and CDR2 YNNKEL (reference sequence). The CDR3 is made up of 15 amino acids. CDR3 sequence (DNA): TGTGCCAGCAGCCAAGCTGGGGGGGCCAAAAACATTCAGTACTTC. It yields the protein CASSQAGGAKNIQYF.

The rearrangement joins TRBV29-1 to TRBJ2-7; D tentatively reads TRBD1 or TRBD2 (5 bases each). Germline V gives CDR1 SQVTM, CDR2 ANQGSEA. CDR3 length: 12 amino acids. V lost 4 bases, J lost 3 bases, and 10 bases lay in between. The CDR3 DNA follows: TGCAGCGTTGCTCAGGGAGTCTACGAGCAGTACTTC. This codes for CSVAQGVYEQYF.

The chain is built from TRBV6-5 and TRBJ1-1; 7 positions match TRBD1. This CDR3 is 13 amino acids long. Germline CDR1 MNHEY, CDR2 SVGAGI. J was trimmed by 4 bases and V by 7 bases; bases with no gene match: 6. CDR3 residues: CASTNNRGTEAFF. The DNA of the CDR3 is TGTGCCAGCACCAACAACAGGGGCACTGAAGCTTTCTTT.

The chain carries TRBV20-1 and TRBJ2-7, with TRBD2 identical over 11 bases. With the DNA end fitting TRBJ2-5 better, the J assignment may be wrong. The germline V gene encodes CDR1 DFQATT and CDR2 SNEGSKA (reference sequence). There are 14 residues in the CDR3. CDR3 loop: CSAGTSGMLETQYF. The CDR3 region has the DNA TGCAGTGCTGGGACTAGCGGAATGCTAGAGACCCAGTACTTC.

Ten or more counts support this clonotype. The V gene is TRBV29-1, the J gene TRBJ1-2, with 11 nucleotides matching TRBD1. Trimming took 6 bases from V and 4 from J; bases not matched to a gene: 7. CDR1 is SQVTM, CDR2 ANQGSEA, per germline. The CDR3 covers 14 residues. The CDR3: CSVEDRGRVYGYTF. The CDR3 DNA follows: TGCAGCGTGGAGGACAGGGGGCGCGTCTATGGCTACACCTTC.

This CDR3 reads CASSHAQLAGVTDTQYF. The CDR3 bases are TGCGCCAGCAGCCACGCTCAGCTAGCGGGGGTCACAGATACGCAGTATTTT. The chain has TRBV5-1 and TRBJ2-3; 10 bases line up with TRBD2. This CDR3 comprises 17 residues. The V segment lost 4 bases and the J segment 2 bases; nucleotides outside the gene matches: 10. Germline values: CDR1 SGHRS, CDR2 YFSETQ.

The CDR3 loop is CASSLVPGISYF. For the CDR3, the DNA is TGTGCCAGCAGTTTAGTCCCGGGCATCTCGTACTTC. This sequence joins TRBV12-3 or TRBV12-4 and TRBJ2-4; D gene unclear. V was pared by 1 base and J by 15 bases, with 13 bases between. The CDR3 has 12 residues.

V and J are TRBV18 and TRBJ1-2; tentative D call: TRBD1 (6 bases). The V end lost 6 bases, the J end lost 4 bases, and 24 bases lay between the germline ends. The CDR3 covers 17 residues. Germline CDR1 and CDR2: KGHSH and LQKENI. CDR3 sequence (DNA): TGTGCCAGCTCTCCTCCGGAATCAGGGGCCGGCCCCTATGGCTACACCTTC. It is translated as CASSPPESGAGPYGYTF.

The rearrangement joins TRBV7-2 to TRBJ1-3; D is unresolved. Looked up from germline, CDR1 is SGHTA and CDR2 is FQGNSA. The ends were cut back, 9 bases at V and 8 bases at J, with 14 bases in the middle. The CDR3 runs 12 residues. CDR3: CASREDVDTIYF. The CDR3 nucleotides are TGTGCCAGTAGGGAGGATGTAGACACCATATATTTT.

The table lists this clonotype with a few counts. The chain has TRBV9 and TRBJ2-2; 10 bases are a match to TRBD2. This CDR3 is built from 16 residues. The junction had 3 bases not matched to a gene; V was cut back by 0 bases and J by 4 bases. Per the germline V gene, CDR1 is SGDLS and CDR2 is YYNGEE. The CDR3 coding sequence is TGTGCCAGCAGCGTAGGTCTAGCGGGAGCCACCGGGGAGCTGTTTTTT. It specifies CASSVGLAGATGELFF.